These 21 T cell receptor beta chains share one sample of origin, sequenced in a study of molecular identifiers for immune sequencing clone quantification. In TCRdb, the PCR reads were re-called with MiXCR into one record per CDR3 protein. This table has about 640,000 distinct CDR3 sequences, 15% to 20% appearing once. Specimen: naive CD8+ T cells from blood, with Jurkat cell RNA spiked in. As to subset: FACS-sorted CD8+CD4-CCR7+CD45RA+ naive T cells. All receptors derive from a human donor in good health. Some libraries in this study had Jurkat cell RNA spiked in.

This clonotype was counted at least ten times. The chain uses TRBV6-5 and TRBJ1-4; no clear D gene. The germline V gene encodes CDR1 MNHEY and CDR2 SVGAGI. V gave up 1 base and J gave up 6 bases, with 9 bases separating them. This CDR3 spans 14 amino acids. The CDR3 reads CASSYFPGDEKLFF. DNA of the CDR3: TGTGCCAGCAGTTACTTCCCGGGTGATGAAAAACTGTTTTTT.

This clonotype was seen at least ten times. V gene TRBV30 combines with J gene TRBJ2-3; 9 nucleotides agree with TRBD2. The germline V gene encodes CDR1 GTSNPN and CDR2 SVGIG (reference sequence). This CDR3 region has 15 residues. Trimming removed 0 bases from V and 5 bases from J; junction bases left unmatched: 6. The CDR3 reads CAWSVLAGEGDTQYF. The DNA of the CDR3 is TGTGCCTGGAGTGTATTAGCGGGAGAGGGAGATACGCAGTATTTT.

This clonotype appeared many times. This chain links TRBV3-1 with TRBJ2-1; D gene unclear. CDR1 LGHDT and CDR2 YNNKEL come from the germline V gene (reference sequence). This CDR3 comprises 15 residues. Trimming removed 0 bases from V and 0 bases from J, with 6 bases in between. CDR3 coding DNA: TGTGCCAGCAGCCAAGACACGAGCTCCTACAATGAGCAGTTCTTC. Encoded protein: CASSQDTSSYNEQFF.

Remarks on this clonotype: The junction departs from germline at one end; a sequencing error may be responsible. The chain is built from TRBV4-3 and TRBJ2-5, with D possibly TRBD2 on 5 matching bases. The CDR3 has 14 amino acids. Germline-derived CDR1 and CDR2 are LGHNA and YSLEER. CDR3 DNA: TGCGCCAGCAGCCAAGGGACTTTACAAGGGACCCAGTACTTC. It encodes CASSQGTLQGTQYF.

Notes on this clonotype: One base away lies a much larger clone, so this may be a sequencing read error. The chain links TRBV28 to TRBJ1-6; 8 positions agree with TRBD1. V shed 5 bases and J 10 bases; nucleotides not matched to a gene: 10. CDR1 is MDHEN and CDR2 is SYDVKM in the germline V gene. The CDR3 totals 15 residues. CDR3 DNA: TGTGCCAGCAGTCCGGAGGACAGGGACGGGTCACCCCTCCACTTT. This gives the protein CASSPEDRDGSPLHF. The full variable domain, rest sourced from reference TRBV28 and TRBJ1-6, is DVKVTQSSRYLVKRTGEKVFLECVQDMDHENMFWYRQDPGLGLRLIYFSYDVKMKEKGDIPEGYSVSREKKERFSLILESASTNQTSMYLCASSPEDRDGSPLHFGNGTRLTVT.

The sample holds many counts of this clonotype. The J gene is TRBJ1-5, the V gene TRBV6-2 or TRBV6-3, with TRBD1 matching 8 bases. J gave up 1 base and V 6 bases, and 8 bases lay outside the gene matches. This CDR3 comprises 16 residues. Germline CDR1 reads MNHEY; CDR2 reads SVGEGT. The CDR3 spells CASRAQGAVSNQPQHF. CDR3 nucleotides: TGTGCCAGCAGAGCCCAGGGGGCTGTCAGCAATCAGCCCCAGCATTTT.

This clonotype showed up just a few times. The rearrangement joins TRBV7-9 to TRBJ2-7; TRBD1 is a possible D gene (6 bases). Trimming took off 4 bases at V and 3 bases at J, with 10 bases between the two ends. This CDR3 contains 13 residues. Germline V gene sequence: CDR1 SEHNR, CDR2 FQNEAQ (reference sequence). The CDR3 region is CASSSGHYYEQYF. In DNA, the CDR3 is TGTGCCAGCAGCTCGGGACATTACTACGAGCAGTACTTC.

This clonotype was seen at least ten times. The chain employs TRBV27 and TRBJ2-5; 7 nucleotides align to TRBD2. Germline-derived CDR1 and CDR2 are MNHEY and SMNVEV (reference sequence). The J segment lost 3 bases and the V segment lost 4 bases, leaving 11 bases of the junction unmatched. This CDR3 contains 16 residues. In DNA form, the CDR3 reads TGTGCCAGCAGTTCCATTACGGGAGGCCTAAAAGAGACCCAGTACTTC. This encodes CASSSITGGLKETQYF.

As to this clonotype: A read error may be the cause here, since a much bigger clone is one base away. This chain links TRBV12-3 or TRBV12-4 with TRBJ2-7; 9 bases are a match to TRBD2. This CDR3 has 14 amino acids. V was pared by 4 bases and J by 5 bases, with 6 bases of the junction left unmatched. CDR3 DNA: TGTGCCAGCAGTTCAGGTAGCGGGAGTGACGAGCAGTACTTC. Encoded protein: CASSSGSGSDEQYF.

There are many counts of this clonotype. The rearrangement links TRBV6-6 to TRBJ2-7; 8 bases map to TRBD1. Trimming removed 2 bases from V and 0 bases from J; junction bases left unmatched: 3. The CDR3 sequence is 15 residues long. From germline, CDR1 is MNHNY and CDR2 SVGAGI (reference sequence). The CDR3 DNA reads as TGTGCCAGCAGTTACCGGACAGGGTTCTCCTACGAGCAGTACTTC. It translates to CASSYRTGFSYEQYF.

The chain carries TRBV6-1 and TRBJ1-1; 7 bases are a match to TRBD1. From germline, CDR1 is MNHNS and CDR2 SASEGT. The CDR3 runs to 15 residues. With V trimmed by 1 base and J by 0 bases, 2 bases remained unmatched. CDR3 DNA: TGTGCCAGCAGTGAAGAGACAGGGCTGAACACTGAAGCTTTCTTT. It is translated as CASSEETGLNTEAFF.

This clonotype was seen many times. The chain is built from TRBV7-2 and TRBJ2-7; D remains ambiguous. V lost 1 base, J lost 4 bases, and 11 bases lay in between. The germline V gene has CDR1 SGHTA and CDR2 FQGNSA. This CDR3 comprises 14 residues. CDR3 in DNA: TGTGCCAGCAGCTTAGTGGAGTGGCAATACGAGCAGTACTTC. Translating it yields CASSLVEWQYEQYF.

This clonotype was picked up a small number of times. The gene calls are TRBV6-2 or TRBV6-3 and TRBJ2-7; maybe TRBD1 (5 bases). The CDR3 has 12 residues. From germline, CDR1 is MNHEY and CDR2 SVGEGT. V gave up 5 bases and J gave up 7 bases, with 12 bases separating them. The CDR3 DNA follows: TGTGCCAGCAGTCTCCCAGGGTGGGAGCAGTACTTC. This codes for CASSLPGWEQYF.

This clonotype appeared many times. The gene calls are TRBV28 and TRBJ2-5, with a weak D call TRBD2 (6 bases). V lost 5 bases to trimming and J lost 5 bases, with 15 bases between them. Germline V gene lookup returns CDR1 MDHEN and CDR2 SYDVKM. The CDR3 is 14 amino acids. The CDR3 region is CASSPNGGWETQYF. CDR3 nucleotides: TGTGCCAGCAGTCCCAACGGGGGTTGGGAGACCCAGTACTTC.

This clonotype was seen only once. One end of the junction varies from germline; a read error may be responsible. The V gene is TRBV4-1, the J gene TRBJ2-7; TRBD2 agrees at 10 bases. There are 16 residues in the CDR3. Germline V gives CDR1 MGHRA, CDR2 YSYEKL. The CDR3: CASGQDPSGGSYEQYF. CDR3 in DNA: TGCGCCAGCGGCCAAGATCCTAGCGGGGGATCCTACGAGCAGTACTTC.

V and J are TRBV28 and TRBJ1-1, with 8 bases lining up with TRBD1. CDR1 is MDHEN and CDR2 is SYDVKM in the germline V gene. V dropped 1 base and J dropped 4; count of bases not matched to a gene: 5. This CDR3 region has 15 residues. This chain's CDR3 is CASSLSRTGFTEAFF. In nucleotides, the CDR3 is TGTGCCAGCAGTTTATCGCGGACAGGGTTCACTGAAGCTTTCTTT.

This clonotype showed up many times. The rearrangement links TRBV28 to TRBJ2-1; D may correspond to TRBD1 or TRBD2 (6 bases each). V lost 5 bases and J lost 0, with 11 bases in between. The CDR3 covers 15 residues. Germline loops: CDR1 MDHEN, CDR2 SYDVKM. The CDR3 loop reads CASSPKGGSYNEQFF. The CDR3 nucleotides are TGTGCCAGCAGTCCGAAGGGGGGCTCCTACAATGAGCAGTTCTTC.

Concerning this clonotype itself: A much larger clone lies one base from this, so it may be a read error. V usage is TRBV4-2 and J usage is TRBJ1-5; no firm D call. CDR1 and CDR2 (germline): LGHNA, YNFKEQ. The CDR3 spans 15 residues. The V end was cut by 4 bases, the J end by 0 bases, with 10 bases between. CDR3 in amino acids: CASSLTESSNQPQHF. The CDR3 coding sequence is TGTGCCAGCAGCCTTACAGAGTCTAGCAATCAGCCCCAGCATTTT.

The chain is built from TRBV4-3 and TRBJ1-4; D call uncertain. The CDR3 is 15 amino acids. V lost 8 bases and J lost 5, with 18 bases in between. Germline lookup yields CDR1 LGHNA and CDR2 YSLEER. CDR3 DNA: TGCGCCAGCCGATCACTTCAGGAGGGAAATGAAAAACTGTTTTTT. The encoded protein is CASRSLQEGNEKLFF.

There are a few counts of this clonotype. This chain uses TRBV5-6 with TRBJ2-5; possible D gene TRBD1, 6 bases. From germline, CDR1 is SGHDT and CDR2 YYEEEE. The V end was cut by 0 bases, the J end by 5 bases, with 11 bases between. The CDR3 has 14 amino acids. CDR3 in amino acids: CASSLETGYETQYF. Here the CDR3 DNA reads TGTGCCAGCAGCTTGGAAACAGGGTATGAGACCCAGTACTTC.

This clonotype was counted a few times. V usage is TRBV6-6 and J usage is TRBJ1-1; no reliable D call. This CDR3 has 14 residues. V shed 6 bases and J shed 3 bases, with 14 bases lying between them. Germline V gene data show CDR1 as MNHNY and CDR2 as SVGAGI (reference sequence). The CDR3: CASSEDGLYTEAFF. Here the CDR3 DNA reads TGTGCCAGCAGCGAAGACGGGCTGTACACTGAAGCTTTCTTT.